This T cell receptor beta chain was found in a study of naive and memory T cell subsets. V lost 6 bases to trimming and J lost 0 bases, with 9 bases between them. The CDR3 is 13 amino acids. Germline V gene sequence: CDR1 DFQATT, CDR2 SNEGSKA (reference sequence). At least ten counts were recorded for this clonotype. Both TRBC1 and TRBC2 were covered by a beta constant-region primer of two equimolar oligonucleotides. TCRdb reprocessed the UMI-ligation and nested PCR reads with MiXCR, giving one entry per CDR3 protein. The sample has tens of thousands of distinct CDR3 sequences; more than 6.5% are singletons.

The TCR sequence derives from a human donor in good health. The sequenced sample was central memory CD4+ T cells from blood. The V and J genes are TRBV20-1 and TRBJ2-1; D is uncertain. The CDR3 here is CSARRFSYNEQFF. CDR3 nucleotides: TGCAGTGCCCGCAGGTTCTCCTACAATGAGCAGTTCTTC.